This TCR beta chain is drawn from a study of shared clonotypes between healthy human individuals. Germline loops: CDR1 SGHTS, CDR2 YDEGEE. The CDR3 runs to 17 residues. V lost 6 bases and J lost 2, with 21 bases in between. Turning to this clone: Antigen unknown.

Study-wide findings and caveats: Generally, estimated richness proved larger in naive subsets than it did in memory subsets. Approximately 5% was the fraction of naive CD4 clonotypes found shared across four donors. The represented genetic and exposure-history diversity was limited by the small number of donors.

Per the original methods: ImmunoSEQ sequences covered only the junction and lacked quality scores; filtering therefore differed. Assay: immunoSEQ multiplex PCR; the TCRdb copy retains only in-frame clones and omits some. V, J and clone size are taken as reported in that table, and D and trimming were inferred from the DNA itself. The sample has 2 million to 2.5 million clones; approximately 94% are singletons. As defined, naive CD8 cells were CD45RO-negative and positively selected for CCR7, with terminally differentiated effector memory CD45RA+ cells excluded. The V gene is TRBV5-8, the J gene TRBJ2-1; no clear D gene. This receptor was taken from a man between 18 and 35 years old in good health. Sequencing was done on a sample of naive CD8+ T cells sorted from blood. The CDR3 is CASTFSRRVRPYNEQFF. CDR3 bases: TGTGCCAGCACATTTTCTCGTCGGGTACGTCCCTACAATGAGCAGTTCTTC.